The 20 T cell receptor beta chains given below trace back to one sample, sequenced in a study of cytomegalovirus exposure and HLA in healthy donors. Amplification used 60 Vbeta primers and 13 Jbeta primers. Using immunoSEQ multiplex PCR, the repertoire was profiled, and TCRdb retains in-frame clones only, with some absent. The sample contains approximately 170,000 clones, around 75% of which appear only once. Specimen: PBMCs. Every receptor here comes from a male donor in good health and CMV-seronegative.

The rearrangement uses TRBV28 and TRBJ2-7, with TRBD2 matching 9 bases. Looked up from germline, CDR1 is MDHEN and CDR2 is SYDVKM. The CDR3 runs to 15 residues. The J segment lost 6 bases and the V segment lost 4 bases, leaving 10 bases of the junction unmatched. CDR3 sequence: CASSSLLAGASEQYF. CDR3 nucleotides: TGTGCCAGCAGTTCCCTTTTAGCGGGAGCTTCCGAGCAGTACTTC. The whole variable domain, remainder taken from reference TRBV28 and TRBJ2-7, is DVKVTQSSRYLVKRTGEKVFLECVQDMDHENMFWYRQDPGLGLRLIYFSYDVKMKEKGDIPEGYSVSREKKERFSLILESASTNQTSMYLCASSSLLAGASEQYFGPGTRLTVT.

DNA for the CDR3: TGTGCCAGCAGCGGAAGGACAGGGCCCCGTAACACTGAAGCTTTCTTT. This sequence encodes CASSGRTGPRNTEAFF. This chain uses TRBV5-4 with TRBJ1-1, with TRBD1 matching 8 bases. Germline loops: CDR1 SGHNT, CDR2 YYREEE (reference sequence). The CDR3 sequence is 16 residues long. Losses at the gene ends were 4 bases for V and 2 bases for J; bases not matched to a gene: 10.

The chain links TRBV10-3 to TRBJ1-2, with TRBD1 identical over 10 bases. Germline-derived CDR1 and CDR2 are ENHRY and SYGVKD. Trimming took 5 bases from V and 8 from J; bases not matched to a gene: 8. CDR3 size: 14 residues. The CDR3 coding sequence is TGTGCCATCAGTCCGGACAGGGGGTTCGAAGGCTACACCTTC. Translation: CAISPDRGFEGYTF.

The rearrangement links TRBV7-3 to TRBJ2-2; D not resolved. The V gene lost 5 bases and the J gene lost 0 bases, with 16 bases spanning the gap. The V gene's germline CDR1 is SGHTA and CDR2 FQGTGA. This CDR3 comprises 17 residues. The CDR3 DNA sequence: TGTGCCAGCAGCCCGAGCCTTATCGCGACGAACACCGGGGAGCTGTTTTTT. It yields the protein CASSPSLIATNTGELFF.

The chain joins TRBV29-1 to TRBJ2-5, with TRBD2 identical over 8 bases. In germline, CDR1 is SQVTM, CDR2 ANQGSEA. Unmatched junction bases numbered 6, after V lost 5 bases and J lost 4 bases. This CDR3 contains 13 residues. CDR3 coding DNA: TGCAGCGTTTTAGCGGGGTTTGGAGAGACCCAGTACTTC. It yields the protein CSVLAGFGETQYF.

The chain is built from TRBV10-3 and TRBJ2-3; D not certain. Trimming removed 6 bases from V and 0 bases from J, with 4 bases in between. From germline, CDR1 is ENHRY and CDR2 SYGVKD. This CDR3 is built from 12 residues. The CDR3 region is CAIRTSTDTQYF. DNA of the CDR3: TGTGCCATCAGGACAAGCACAGATACGCAGTATTTT.

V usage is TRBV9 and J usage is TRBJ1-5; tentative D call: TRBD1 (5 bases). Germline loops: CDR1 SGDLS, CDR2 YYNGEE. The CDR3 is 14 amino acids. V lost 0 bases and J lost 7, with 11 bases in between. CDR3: CASSVVGEGQPQHF. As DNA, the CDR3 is TGTGCCAGCAGCGTAGTAGGGGAGGGCCAGCCCCAGCATTTT.

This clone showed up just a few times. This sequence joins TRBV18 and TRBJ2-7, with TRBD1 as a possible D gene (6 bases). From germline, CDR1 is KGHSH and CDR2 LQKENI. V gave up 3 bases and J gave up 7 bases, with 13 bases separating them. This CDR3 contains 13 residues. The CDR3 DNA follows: TGTGCCAGCTCACCTACCCGACAGGCGGAGCAGTACTTC. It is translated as CASSPTRQAEQYF.

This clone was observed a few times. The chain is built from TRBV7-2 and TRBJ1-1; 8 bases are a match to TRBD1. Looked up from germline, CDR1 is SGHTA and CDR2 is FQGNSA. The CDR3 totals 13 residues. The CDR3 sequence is CACRGQSYTEAFF. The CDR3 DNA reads TGTGCTTGCAGGGGGCAGTCGTACACTGAAGCTTTCTTT.

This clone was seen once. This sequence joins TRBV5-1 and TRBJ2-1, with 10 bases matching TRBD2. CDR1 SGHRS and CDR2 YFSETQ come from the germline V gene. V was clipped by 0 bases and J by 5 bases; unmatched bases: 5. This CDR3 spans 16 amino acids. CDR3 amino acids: CASSLEGTSVDNEQFF. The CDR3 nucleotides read TGCGCCAGCAGCTTGGAGGGGACTAGCGTGGACAATGAGCAGTTCTTC.

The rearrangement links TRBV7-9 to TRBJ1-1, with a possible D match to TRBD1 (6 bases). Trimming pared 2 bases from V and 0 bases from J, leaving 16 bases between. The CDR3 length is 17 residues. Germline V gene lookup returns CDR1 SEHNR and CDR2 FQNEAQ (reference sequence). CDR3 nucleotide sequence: TGTGCCAGCAGCTTAATCACCTCCAGGGGACTGAACACTGAAGCTTTCTTT. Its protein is CASSLITSRGLNTEAFF.

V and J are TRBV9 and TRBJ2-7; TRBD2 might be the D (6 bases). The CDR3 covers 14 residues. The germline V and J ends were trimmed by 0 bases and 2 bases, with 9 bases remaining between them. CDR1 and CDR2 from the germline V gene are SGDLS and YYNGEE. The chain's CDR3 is CASSVGGETYEQYF. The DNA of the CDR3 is TGTGCCAGCAGCGTAGGGGGGGAGACCTACGAGCAGTACTTC.

The CDR3 sequence is CASRDQGSSGNTIYF. CDR3 DNA: TGTGCCAGCAGAGATCAGGGAAGCTCTGGAAACACCATATATTTT. The chain carries TRBV2 and TRBJ1-3; TRBD1 is a possible D gene (5 bases). The V and J ends lost 6 bases and 0 bases respectively, with 12 bases between them. The CDR3 consists of 15 residues. The germline CDR1 and CDR2 sequences are SNHLY and FYNNEI.

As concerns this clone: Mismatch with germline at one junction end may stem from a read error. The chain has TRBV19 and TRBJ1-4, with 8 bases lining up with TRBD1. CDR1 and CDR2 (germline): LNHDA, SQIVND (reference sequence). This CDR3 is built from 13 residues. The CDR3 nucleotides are TGTGCTAGTAGTATCAACAGGGGGGAAAAACTGTTTTTT. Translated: CASSINRGEKLFF.

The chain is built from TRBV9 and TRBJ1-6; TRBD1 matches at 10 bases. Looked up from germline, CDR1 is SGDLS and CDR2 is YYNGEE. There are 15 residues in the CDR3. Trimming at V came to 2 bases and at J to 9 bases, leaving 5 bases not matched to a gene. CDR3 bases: TGTGCCAGCAGCGTGGAGGGGACAGGGGTTTCACCCCTCCACTTT. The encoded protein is CASSVEGTGVSPLHF.

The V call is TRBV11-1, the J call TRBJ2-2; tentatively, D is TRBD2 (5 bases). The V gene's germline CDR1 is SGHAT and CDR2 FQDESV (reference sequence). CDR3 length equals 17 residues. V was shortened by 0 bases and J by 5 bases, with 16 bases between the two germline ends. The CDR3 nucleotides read TGTGCCAGCAGCTTAGCGGTGGAGGCAGACCGGACCGGGGAGCTGTTTTTT. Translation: CASSLAVEADRTGELFF.

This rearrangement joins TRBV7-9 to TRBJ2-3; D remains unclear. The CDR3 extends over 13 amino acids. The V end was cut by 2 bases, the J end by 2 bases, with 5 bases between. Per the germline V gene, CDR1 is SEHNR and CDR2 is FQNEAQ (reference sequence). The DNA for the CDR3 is TGTGCCAGCAGCTTACACTCCACAGATACGCAGTATTTT. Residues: CASSLHSTDTQYF.

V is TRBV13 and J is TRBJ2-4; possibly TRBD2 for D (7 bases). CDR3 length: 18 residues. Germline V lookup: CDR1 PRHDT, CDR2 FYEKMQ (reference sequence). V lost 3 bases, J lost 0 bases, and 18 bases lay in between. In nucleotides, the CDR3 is TGTGCCAGCAGCTTCGGGACGCGTAGGGGGGGAGCCAAAAACATTCAGTACTTC. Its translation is CASSFGTRRGGAKNIQYF.

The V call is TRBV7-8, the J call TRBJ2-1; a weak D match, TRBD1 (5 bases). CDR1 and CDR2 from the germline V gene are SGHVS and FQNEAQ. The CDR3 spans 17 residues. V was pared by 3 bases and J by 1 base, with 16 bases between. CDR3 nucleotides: TGTGCCAGCAGCTTGGGTACCAGGGTTCTTTCCTACAATGAGCAGTTCTTC. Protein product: CASSLGTRVLSYNEQFF.

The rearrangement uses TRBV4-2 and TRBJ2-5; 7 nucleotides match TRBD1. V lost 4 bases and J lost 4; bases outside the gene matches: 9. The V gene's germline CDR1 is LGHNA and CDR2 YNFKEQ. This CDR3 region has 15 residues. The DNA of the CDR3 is TGTGCCAGCAGCCGAGACAGGGTTAAGTCAGAGACCCAGTACTTC. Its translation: CASSRDRVKSETQYF.